These 27 T cell receptor beta chains were sequenced from one sample in a study of response to subunit inactivated influenza vaccine. One entry per CDR3 protein, called by TCRdb with MiXCR from the RT-PCR reads. The table records approximately 480,000 distinct CDR3 sequences, about a tenth of them present only once. This sample comprised PBMCs from blood, obtained around seven weeks after vaccination. The receptors here all came from a man aged 50 to 59 who received an inactivated influenza vaccine.

This clonotype was seen a handful of times. This chain links TRBV7-9 with TRBJ1-3; TRBD1 aligns across 7 bases. Germline V gene lookup returns CDR1 SEHNR and CDR2 FQNEAQ (reference sequence). This CDR3 contains 13 residues. V gave up 8 bases and J gave up 8 bases; unmatched junction bases: 9. This CDR3 reads CASGQGTEDTIYF. As DNA, the CDR3 is TGTGCCAGCGGGCAGGGGACAGAGGACACCATATATTTT.

The J gene is TRBJ2-3, the V gene TRBV29-1; 14 bases are shared with TRBD2. J was trimmed by 4 bases and V by 7 bases; bases with no gene match: 4. In germline, CDR1 is SQVTM, CDR2 ANQGSEA. The CDR3 loop spans 14 amino acids. The CDR3 DNA sequence: TGCAGCGGCCAGACTAGCGGGAGGGCAGATACGCAGTATTTT. Translation: CSGQTSGRADTQYF.

The chain is built from TRBV6-1 and TRBJ1-1, with unresolved D. The CDR3 has 16 amino acids. V lost 7 bases and J 2 bases, leaving 20 bases between the germline ends. The germline V gene has CDR1 MNHNS and CDR2 SASEGT. The CDR3 region is CASTRTPTVNNTEAFF. DNA for the CDR3: TGTGCCAGCACCCGGACGCCGACCGTAAATAACACTGAAGCTTTCTTT.

This clonotype was recorded many times. The chain is built from TRBV6-5 and TRBJ2-7; 11 bases are shared with TRBD2. Trimming took 0 bases from V and 1 from J; bases not matched to a gene: 5. Germline V gene lookup returns CDR1 MNHEY and CDR2 SVGAGI. The CDR3 sequence is 17 residues long. CDR3 nucleotide sequence: TGTGCCAGCAGTTACTCGGTGACTAGCGGGATATCCTACGAGCAGTACTTC. It codes for CASSYSVTSGISYEQYF.

This clonotype has a count of ten or more. The chain is built from TRBV7-9 and TRBJ2-1, with 11 bases lining up with TRBD2. The length of the CDR3 is 16 residues. J was trimmed by 4 bases and V by 4 bases; bases with no gene match: 6. CDR1 and CDR2 from the germline V gene are SEHNR and FQNEAQ (reference sequence). CDR3 loop: CASSYGTSGVYNEQFF. The CDR3 DNA follows: TGTGCCAGCAGCTACGGGACTAGCGGTGTATACAATGAGCAGTTCTTC.

This clonotype has a handful of counts. The V gene is TRBV7-2, the J gene TRBJ2-3; D gene unclear. Germline V gives CDR1 SGHTA, CDR2 FQGNSA. V was clipped by 5 bases and J by 6 bases, with 6 bases between them. This CDR3 has 11 residues. The DNA for the CDR3 is TGTGCCAGCAGCCAGTACGATACGCAGTATTTT. Protein sequence: CASSQYDTQYF. Complete variable domain (other parts from reference TRBV7-2 and TRBJ2-3): GAGVSQSPSNKVTEKGKDVELRCDPISGHTALYWYRQSLGQGLEFLIYFQGNSAPDKSGLPSDRFSAERTGGSVSTLTIQRTQQEDSAVYLCASSQYDTQYFGPGTRLTVL.

V and J are TRBV5-6 and TRBJ2-7; 10 positions match TRBD2. The CDR3 extends over 17 amino acids. Germline V CDR1 and CDR2: SGHDT, YYEEEE. With 4 bases clipped from V and 2 bases from J, the junction kept 12 bases outside the gene matches. The CDR3 sequence is CASSVLAGTSAAYEQYF. The DNA for the CDR3 is TGTGCCAGCAGCGTCCTGGCCGGGACTAGCGCAGCCTACGAGCAGTACTTC. Using reference TRBV5-6 and TRBJ2-7 for the parts outside the CDR3, the full variable domain is DAGVTQSPTHLIKTRGQQVTLRCSPKSGHDTVSWYQQALGQGPQFIFQYYEEEERQRGNFPDRFSGHQFPNYSSELNVNALLLGDSALYLCASSVLAGTSAAYEQYFGPGTRLTVT.

This clonotype was picked up a small number of times. The chain is built from TRBV12-3 or TRBV12-4 and TRBJ2-3; 7 bases map to TRBD2. J was trimmed by 4 bases and V by 6 bases; bases with no gene match: 13. There are 16 residues in the CDR3. The CDR3, as DNA: TGTGCCAGCAGCCTGCGGGTGGGAGGGCCCTCAGATACGCAGTATTTT. Residues: CASSLRVGGPSDTQYF.

The genes are TRBV12-3 or TRBV12-4 and TRBJ2-6, with 9 nucleotides matching TRBD1. This CDR3 is 19 amino acids long. Trimming took 5 bases from V and 0 from J; bases not matched to a gene: 11. The CDR3 DNA sequence: TGTGCCAGCAGTCGATACGGACAGGGGACGACCTCTGGGGCCAACGTCCTGACTTTC. Its protein product is CASSRYGQGTTSGANVLTF.

This clonotype was seen only a few times. The genes are TRBV7-9 and TRBJ2-2; D gene ambiguous. CDR3 length: 16 amino acids. V lost 6 bases to trimming and J lost 1 base, with 15 bases between them. Germline V gene lookup returns CDR1 SEHNR and CDR2 FQNEAQ (reference sequence). The CDR3, as DNA: TGTGCCAGCAGTCTATTCGCGCAGAGGAACACCGGGGAGCTGTTTTTT. Encoded protein: CASSLFAQRNTGELFF.

This clonotype was seen more than once but under ten times. This chain links TRBV7-2 with TRBJ1-5; D not certain. Germline values: CDR1 SGHTA, CDR2 FQGNSA. The CDR3 runs 13 residues. V was trimmed by 5 bases and J by 4 bases, leaving 9 bases between them. The CDR3 is CASSPHKNQPQHF. In DNA, the CDR3 is TGTGCCAGCAGCCCCCACAAGAATCAGCCCCAGCATTTT.

This clonotype was detected a few times. V gene TRBV7-2 combines with J gene TRBJ2-7; D remains ambiguous. Germline CDR1 is SGHTA and CDR2 is FQGNSA. V lost 1 base and J lost 5, with 9 bases in between. There are 13 residues in the CDR3. The CDR3 DNA sequence: TGTGCCAGCAGCTTAGACTGGACGAACGAGCAGTACTTC. Translating gives CASSLDWTNEQYF.

This sequence joins TRBV5-5 and TRBJ2-1, with TRBD1 matching 10 bases. The V gene's germline CDR1 is SGHKS and CDR2 YYEKEE (reference sequence). Trimming cost V 2 bases and J 6 bases; bases outside gene matches: 5. This CDR3 contains 15 residues. For the CDR3, the DNA is TGTGCCAGCAGCTTAGGGGACAGGGGTTTCAATGAGCAGTTCTTC. Translated, it gives CASSLGDRGFNEQFF.

This clonotype was counted only a few times. The chain is built from TRBV20-1 and TRBJ2-7; TRBD2 agrees at 10 bases. V shed 3 bases, J shed 6 bases, and the junction held 14 bases outside the gene matches. CDR3 size: 16 residues. The germline V gene has CDR1 DFQATT and CDR2 SNEGSKA (reference sequence). CDR3 nucleotides: TGCAGTGCTAGTTCTAACGTAAGGCTAGCGGGAGCCGAGCAGTACTTC. Translated: CSASSNVRLAGAEQYF.

The rearrangement links TRBV7-6 to TRBJ2-1; TRBD2 matches 11 bases. V shed 5 bases and J 10 bases; nucleotides not matched to a gene: 4. Germline loops: CDR1 SGHVS, CDR2 FNYEAQ. This CDR3 contains 13 residues. The CDR3 is CASSIGTSGEQFF. Written as DNA, the CDR3 is TGTGCCAGCAGCATTGGGACTAGCGGCGAGCAGTTCTTC.

In its sample, this clonotype was seen a few times. V gene TRBV20-1 combines with J gene TRBJ2-1; 8 nucleotides agree with TRBD2. This CDR3 comprises 13 residues. Germline V gives CDR1 DFQATT, CDR2 SNEGSKA (reference sequence). Trimming cost V 5 bases and J 2 bases; bases outside gene matches: 2. CDR3 amino acids: CSALRGAYNEQFF. As DNA, the CDR3 is TGCAGTGCTTTGCGGGGGGCCTACAATGAGCAGTTCTTC.

This clonotype was seen repeatedly, ten times or more. The chain uses TRBV5-6 and TRBJ1-1; D is unclear. CDR3 length: 14 amino acids. V lost 0 bases, J lost 4 bases, and 10 bases lay in between. The germline V gene encodes CDR1 SGHDT and CDR2 YYEEEE. CDR3 DNA: TGTGCCAGCAGCTTGGATGTATCGAGCACTGAAGCTTTCTTT. This encodes CASSLDVSSTEAFF.

The sample holds many counts of this clonotype. This chain connects TRBV6-2 or TRBV6-3 to TRBJ2-7, with D possibly being TRBD1 (5 bases). The V gene's germline CDR1 is MNHEY and CDR2 SVGEGT. V was trimmed by 2 bases and J by 3 bases, leaving 5 bases between them. CDR3 length equals 12 residues. DNA of the CDR3: TGTGCCAGCAGTTACAGGGGCTACGAGCAGTACTTC. Amino acid sequence: CASSYRGYEQYF.

This clonotype was detected only a few times. J is TRBJ1-1 and V is TRBV2; TRBD1 is a possible D gene (6 bases). CDR3 length: 12 residues. The V gene's germline CDR1 is SNHLY and CDR2 FYNNEI. V gave up 9 bases and J gave up 12 bases, with 20 bases separating them. The CDR3 DNA follows: TGTGCCAGTCTCAGGGGCCCCGGCCCCCCTTTCTTT. It translates to CASLRGPGPPFF.

The table lists this clonotype with a few counts. This rearrangement joins TRBV3-1 to TRBJ2-1; D is uncertain. Germline loops: CDR1 LGHDT, CDR2 YNNKEL (reference sequence). The CDR3 has 13 residues. V shed 1 base and J shed 15 bases, with 16 bases lying between them. The CDR3 DNA reads TGTGCCAGCAGCCAAGGCACAGCCGCCTCGTCGTTCTTC. Translation: CASSQGTAASSFF.

This clonotype was detected ten times or more. The rearrangement joins TRBV12-3 or TRBV12-4 to TRBJ1-2, with D maybe TRBD1 (6 bases). The CDR3 loop spans 13 amino acids. V was trimmed by 2 bases and J by 4 bases, leaving 8 bases between them. The CDR3: CASSLTGSYGYTF. CDR3 DNA: TGTGCCAGCAGTTTAACAGGGAGCTATGGCTACACCTTC.

The chain carries TRBV5-1 and TRBJ2-2; D may be TRBD1 or TRBD2 (6 bases each). Per germline, CDR1 SGHRS and CDR2 YFSETQ. CDR3 length: 18 amino acids. Trimming shortened V by 3 bases and J by 3 bases, and 21 bases separated the two germline ends. The CDR3 nucleotides are TGCGCCAGCAGCTCCGCACCAACAGGGAGGTCGGACACCGGGGAGCTGTTTTTT. Residues: CASSSAPTGRSDTGELFF.

CDR3 sequence reads: CASSDRFRDSSYEQYF. The CDR3 nucleotides are TGTGCCAGCAGTGACCGGTTCCGGGACAGCTCCTACGAGCAGTACTTC. This rearrangement joins TRBV6-1 to TRBJ2-7; the match to TRBD1 covers 7 bases. Germline V gives CDR1 MNHNS, CDR2 SASEGT. The CDR3 runs 16 residues. J lost 0 bases, V lost 3 bases, and 8 bases had no gene match.

This clonotype has a handful of counts. V is TRBV7-2 and J is TRBJ2-7, with D perhaps assigned TRBD1 or TRBD2 (5 bases each). The CDR3 is made up of 14 amino acids. Per germline, CDR1 SGHTA and CDR2 FQGNSA. V shed 1 base and J shed 12 bases, with 19 bases lying between them. CDR3 sequence reads: CASSLGSAGPGRYF. CDR3 DNA sequence: TGTGCCAGCAGCTTAGGTTCGGCTGGGCCAGGGAGGTACTTC.

This clonotype was counted ten times or more. The rearrangement joins TRBV20-1 to TRBJ1-2, with a tentative D call TRBD1 (5 bases). The CDR3 has 13 amino acids. The germline CDR1 and CDR2 sequences are DFQATT and SNEGSKA (reference sequence). Trimming shortened V by 3 bases and J by 6 bases, and 14 bases separated the two germline ends. The CDR3 nucleotides are TGCAGTGCTAGTCTCGGCAGGGAACATGGCTACACCTTC. Translated, it gives CSASLGREHGYTF.

There are a few counts of this clonotype. The gene calls are TRBV18 and TRBJ1-5; 7 nucleotides align to TRBD1. Germline V gene data show CDR1 as KGHSH and CDR2 as LQKENI. V shed 6 bases and J 0 bases; nucleotides not matched to a gene: 8. The CDR3 totals 16 residues. In DNA, the CDR3 is TGTGCCAGCTCGCAAACGGGGACAGCTAGCAATCAGCCCCAGCATTTT. Translating gives CASSQTGTASNQPQHF.

The chain couples TRBV4-3 to TRBJ2-1; D unresolved. The germline V gene encodes CDR1 LGHNA and CDR2 YSLEER. V gave up 1 base and J gave up 7 bases, with 20 bases separating them. This CDR3 comprises 17 residues. The CDR3 sequence is CASSQAVSRQLRNEQFF. CDR3 nucleotides: TGCGCCAGCAGCCAAGCGGTGTCCAGGCAGCTTAGGAATGAGCAGTTCTTC.